This is a list of T cell receptor beta chains from one sample in a study of beta chain features in type 1 diabetes. Method: immunoSEQ multiplex PCR; TCRdb's copy keeps in-frame clones and lacks some. Counted here are about 240,000 clones, about 30% occurring once; the ten biggest clones make up around 4%. The sequencing input was central memory CD4+ T cells from blood. Receptors originate from a young man in good health. Each CDR3 is given with its conserved first and last residue. The D gene is left open where the match is weak. Not every row has a clone size; where given, it reads once, few, many or a size class.

cdr3_aa	cdr3_nt	clone_size	v_call	j_call	d_call
CASSLRVVGTGELFF	TGTGCCAGCAGCTTGAGGGTCGTGGGCACCGGGGAGCTGTTTTTT	-	TRBV9	TRBJ2-2	-
CASSPRTGFYEQYF	TGTGCCAGCAGCCCCCGGACAGGGTTCTACGAGCAGTACTTC	few	TRBV6-1	TRBJ2-7	TRBD1
CASSLTGLETQYF	TGTGCCAGCAGCTTGACAGGGCTGGAGACCCAGTACTTC	few	TRBV7-2	TRBJ2-5	TRBD1
CASSPQGADYEQYF	TGTGCCAGCTCACCACAGGGGGCGGACTACGAGCAGTACTTC	many	TRBV18	TRBJ2-7	TRBD1
CASSPRTGGNYGYTF	TGTGCCAGCAGTCCCCGGACAGGGGGGAACTATGGCTACACCTTC	-	TRBV6-5	TRBJ1-2	TRBD1
CASSIEGGRTEAFF	TGTGCCAGTAGTATAGAAGGGGGGCGGACTGAAGCTTTCTTT	-	TRBV19	TRBJ1-1	-
CASTGHGGYTF	TGTGCCAGTACTGGACATGGGGGCTACACCTTC	many	TRBV19	TRBJ1-2	-
CASSVGTGRQETQYF	TGCGCCAGCAGCGTTGGGACAGGGAGACAAGAGACCCAGTACTTC	many	TRBV5-1	TRBJ2-5	TRBD1
CASSRSSQPQHF	TGTGCCAGCAGCAGGAGTAGTCAGCCCCAGCATTTT	-	TRBV7-8	TRBJ1-5	-
CASSFLAPPDTQYF	TGTGCCAGCAGCTTTCTCGCACCACCCGATACGCAGTATTTT	-	TRBV11-2	TRBJ2-3	-
CASSQERLGGETQYF	TGCGCCAGCAGCCAAGAGAGGCTAGGGGGGGAGACCCAGTACTTC	-	TRBV4-1	TRBJ2-5	-
CSVRLNIQYF	TGCAGCGTTCGGCTAAACATTCAGTACTTC	-	TRBV29-1	TRBJ2-4	-
CASSVSAGTGSEQYF	TGTGCCAGCAGCGTATCTGCAGGGACAGGTTCCGAGCAGTACTTC	-	TRBV9	TRBJ2-7	TRBD1
CATSREVDLQLAGGEQYF	TGTGCCACCAGCAGAGAGGTTGATCTACAACTAGCGGGAGGAGAGCAGTACTTC	-	TRBV15	TRBJ2-7	TRBD2
CASRPPASGRSSYEQYF	TGTGCCAGCAGACCCCCCGCTAGCGGGAGGTCCTCCTACGAGCAGTACTTC	-	TRBV2	TRBJ2-7	TRBD2
CASRFGQDPHEQYF	TGTGCAAGTCGCTTCGGACAGGACCCCCACGAGCAGTACTTC	-	TRBV12-2	TRBJ2-7	-
CATSKGEYNEQFF	TGTGCCACCTCCAAGGGGGAGTACAATGAGCAGTTCTTC	-	TRBV6-4	TRBJ2-1	-
CASLTQAAEETQYF	TGTGCCAGCCTTACGCAGGCCGCCGAAGAGACCCAGTACTTC	few	TRBV5-6	TRBJ2-5	-
CASSQGAGSSGANVLTF	TGCGCCAGCAGCCAAGGAGCCGGTTCCTCTGGGGCCAACGTCCTGACTTTC	-	TRBV4-3	TRBJ2-6	-
CASSLAGASGANVLTF	TGCGCCAGCAGCTTGGCGGGGGCGTCTGGGGCCAACGTCCTGACTTTC	-	TRBV5-1	TRBJ2-6	-
CASSTQRTLYEQYF	TGTGCCAGCAGTACCCAGAGGACACTCTACGAGCAGTACTTC	-	TRBV28	TRBJ2-7	-
CASSPAGGYNEQFF	TGTGCCAGCAGCCCCGCGGGGGGTTACAATGAGCAGTTCTTC	-	TRBV5-4	TRBJ2-1	TRBD2
CASSSRTMNTEAFF	TGCGCCAGCAGCTCTCGGACTATGAACACTGAAGCTTTCTTT	-	TRBV5-1	TRBJ1-1	-
CASSYSRQGEKGVLTF	TGTGCCAGCAGTTACTCGAGACAGGGGGAAAAAGGAGTCCTGACTTTC	few	TRBV6-6	TRBJ2-6	TRBD1
CAWSGTGDSPLHF	TGTGCCTGGAGCGGGACAGGGGATTCACCCCTCCACTTT	-	TRBV30	TRBJ1-6	TRBD1
CATSALGLANTGELFF	TGTGCCACCAGCGCCCTAGGACTAGCGAACACCGGGGAGCTGTTTTTT	few	TRBV15	TRBJ2-2	TRBD2
CASSSLAGVNEQYF	TGTGCCAGCAGCTCCCTAGCGGGAGTCAACGAGCAGTACTTC	-	TRBV5-6	TRBJ2-7	TRBD2
CAWSGTGGPYSNQPQHF	TGTGCCTGGAGTGGGACAGGGGGCCCATATAGCAATCAGCCCCAGCATTTT	-	TRBV30	TRBJ1-5	TRBD1
CASSGPSSGPYEQYF	TGTGCCAGCAGCGGCCCTTCTAGCGGCCCCTACGAGCAGTACTTC	few	TRBV7-2	TRBJ2-7	TRBD2
CASSRSTSGEQYF	TGTGCCAGCAGCCGTTCTACATCCGGCGAGCAGTACTTC	-	TRBV7-2	TRBJ2-7	-
CASGQGPNQPQHF	TGCGCCAGCGGACAGGGACCCAATCAGCCCCAGCATTTT	-	TRBV5-1	TRBJ1-5	TRBD1
CASSLEGSILAKNIQYF	TGTGCCAGCAGCTTAGAGGGTTCAATCTTAGCCAAAAACATTCAGTACTTC	-	TRBV11-2	TRBJ2-4	-
CAWNPNTRTANSYEQYF	TGTGCCTGGAACCCAAACACCCGGACGGCTAACTCCTACGAGCAGTACTTC	-	TRBV30	TRBJ2-7	-
CASSQGLSYEQYF	TGTGCCAGCAGCCAAGGACTTTCATACGAGCAGTACTTC	few	TRBV14	TRBJ2-7	-
CASSTEGGQQYF	TGTGCCAGCAGTACAGAGGGGGGACAACAGTATTTT	few	TRBV19	TRBJ2-3	-
CSVPSRLSSTDTQYF	TGCAGCGTTCCGTCCCGCTTATCTAGCACAGATACGCAGTATTTT	few	TRBV29-1	TRBJ2-3	-